The clone carrying this TCR beta chain is a singleton in its sample. The method was immunoSEQ multiplex PCR; TCRdb's version includes in-frame clones alone and lacks a portion of them. The repertoire consists of about 150,000 clones, with 80% to 90% occurring once and the leading ten covering 20% to 25%. The sample is drawn from a study of cytomegalovirus exposure and HLA in healthy donors. Looked up from germline, CDR1 is MNHEY and CDR2 is SVGAGI. CDR3 length: 15 amino acids. Trimming stripped 6 bases from V and 4 bases from J, with 16 bases between. This rearrangement joins TRBV6-5 to TRBJ2-4, with a possible D match to TRBD1 (6 bases). The receptor's source is a man aged 18-30 years in good health and CMV-seropositive. Sequenced input: PBMCs. The CDR3 protein is CASSPSGQKKNIQYF. The CDR3 DNA is TGTGCCAGCAGCCCCTCCGGACAGAAGAAAAACATTCAGTACTTC.